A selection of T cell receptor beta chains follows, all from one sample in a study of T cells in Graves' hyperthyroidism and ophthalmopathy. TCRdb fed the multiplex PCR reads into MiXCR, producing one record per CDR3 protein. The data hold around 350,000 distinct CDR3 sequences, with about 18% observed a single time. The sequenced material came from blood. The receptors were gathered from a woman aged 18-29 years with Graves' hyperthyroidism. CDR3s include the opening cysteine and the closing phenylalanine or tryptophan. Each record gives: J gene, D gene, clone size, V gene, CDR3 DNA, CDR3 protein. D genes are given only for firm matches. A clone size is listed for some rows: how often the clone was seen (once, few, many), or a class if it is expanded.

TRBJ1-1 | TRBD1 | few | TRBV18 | TGTGCCAGCTCGGAAGACAGGGGGACTGAAGCTTGCTTT | CASSEDRGTEACF
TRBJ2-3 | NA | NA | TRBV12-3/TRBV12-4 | TGTGCCAGCAGTTTTCGGGAGCCAGATACGCAGTATTTT | CASSFREPDTQYF
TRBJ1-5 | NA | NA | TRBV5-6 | TGTGCCAGCAGCTTTCTTACTCCGGGCGCGAGTCAGCCCCAGCATTTT | CASSFLTPGASQPQHF
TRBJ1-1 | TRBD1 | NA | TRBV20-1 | TGCAGTGCCCTCCTGGACAGGGTGAACACTGAAGCTTTCTTT | CSALLDRVNTEAFF
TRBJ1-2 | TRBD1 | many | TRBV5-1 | TGCGCCAGCAGCATCCAGGGGGGGAGTGAAGGCTACACCTTC | CASSIQGGSEGYTF
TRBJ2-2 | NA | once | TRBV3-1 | TGTGCCAGCAGCCAAGAAATTCAGTTGTCACCCGGGGAGCTGTTTTTT | CASSQEIQLSPGELFF
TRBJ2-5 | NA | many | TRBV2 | TGTGCCAGCAGTGAAGAAGTCCCGTGGGAGACCCAGTACTTC | CASSEEVPWETQYF
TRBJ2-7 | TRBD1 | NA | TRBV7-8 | TGTGCCAGCAGCCAACGGACAGGGGCCTACGAGCAGTACTTC | CASSQRTGAYEQYF
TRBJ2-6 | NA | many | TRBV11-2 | TGTGCCAGCAGCTCGCCACGGGGCCGCTCTCGGGCCAACGTCCTGACTTTC | CASSSPRGRSRANVLTF
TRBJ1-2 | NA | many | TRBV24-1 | TGTGCCACCAGTGATCCCCGGGAGCGCTATGGCTACACCTTC | CATSDPRERYGYTF
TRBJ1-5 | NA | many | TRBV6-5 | TGTGCCAGCACCTACGGACCACTCAATCAGCCCCAGCATTTT | CASTYGPLNQPQHF
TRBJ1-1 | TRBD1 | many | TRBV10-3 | TGTGCCATCAGCCGAGACAGGGCCAACACTGAAGCTTTCTTT | CAISRDRANTEAFF
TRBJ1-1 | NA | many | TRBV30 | TGTGCCTGGAGTTTTCAGGGGATAGCTTTCTTT | CAWSFQGIAFF
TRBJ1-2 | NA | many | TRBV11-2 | TGTGCCAGCAGCTTACCCGGTGACGTCGTCTTC | CASSLPGDVVF
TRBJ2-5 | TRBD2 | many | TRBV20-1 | TGCAGTGCTAGTGGGGGCGGGGGGACACAAGAGACCCAGTACTTC | CSASGGGGTQETQYF
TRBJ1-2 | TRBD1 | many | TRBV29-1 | TGCAGCGTTGGTGGGACAGGGTCCAATGGCTACACCTTC | CSVGGTGSNGYTF
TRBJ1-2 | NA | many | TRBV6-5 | TGTGCCAGCAGTTCTCCCAGGCACTATGGCTACACCTTC | CASSSPRHYGYTF
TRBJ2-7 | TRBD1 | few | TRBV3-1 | TGTGCCAGCAGCCAAGCCGGGACAGAATACGAGCAGTACTTC | CASSQAGTEYEQYF
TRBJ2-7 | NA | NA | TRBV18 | TGTGCCAGCTCACCAAGTATCCTCCAAGGCTACGGCGAGCAGTACTTC | CASSPSILQGYGEQYF
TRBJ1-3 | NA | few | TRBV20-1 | TGCAGTGCTAACTCGGATTCTGGAAACACCATATATTTT | CSANSDSGNTIYF
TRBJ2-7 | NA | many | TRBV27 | TGTGCCAGCAGTTTATCTACAGCACGCTACGAGCAGTACTTC | CASSLSTARYEQYF
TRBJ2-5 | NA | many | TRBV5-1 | TGCGCCAGCAGCCCCGGGCGGGGGCTAGGAGAGACCCAGTACTTC | CASSPGRGLGETQYF
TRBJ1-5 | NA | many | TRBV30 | TGTGCCTGGAGAGCATCGAACAATCAGCCCCAGCATTTT | CAWRASNNQPQHF
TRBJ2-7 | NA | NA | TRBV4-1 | TGCGCCAGCAGCCAAGAAGTCGCGGACAGCACCGCCTCCTACGAGCAGTACTTC | CASSQEVADSTASYEQYF
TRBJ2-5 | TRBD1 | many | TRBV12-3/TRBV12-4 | TGTGCCAGCAGCCTATCCGGGACAGGGAAAGGGACCCAGTACTTC | CASSLSGTGKGTQYF
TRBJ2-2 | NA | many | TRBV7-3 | TGTGCCAGCAGCTTACTACTCACCGGGGAGCTGTTTTTT | CASSLLLTGELFF
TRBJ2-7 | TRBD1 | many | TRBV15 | TGTGCCACCAGCGAGGGACAGGGTGACTACGAGCAGTACTTC | CATSEGQGDYEQYF
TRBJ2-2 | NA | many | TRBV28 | TGTGCCAGCAGTTTACGTTCGTGGCGGAACACCGGGGAGCTGTTTTTT | CASSLRSWRNTGELFF
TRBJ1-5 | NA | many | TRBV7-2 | TGTGCCAGCAGCTTAGAGGTCTGGGGGCCCCAGCATTTT | CASSLEVWGPQHF
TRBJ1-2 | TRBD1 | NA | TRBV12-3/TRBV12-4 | TGTGCCAGCAATAGACAGGGAGGTTCGTATGGCTACACCTTC | CASNRQGGSYGYTF
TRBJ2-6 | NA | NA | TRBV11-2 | TGTGCCAGCAGCCCATGGAGTCAGGGTTCAACTGGGGCCAACGTCCTGACTTTC | CASSPWSQGSTGANVLTF
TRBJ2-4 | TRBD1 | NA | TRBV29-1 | TGCAGCGTTGAAGACGAGGGGGCGATTAAGTACTTC | CSVEDEGAIKYF